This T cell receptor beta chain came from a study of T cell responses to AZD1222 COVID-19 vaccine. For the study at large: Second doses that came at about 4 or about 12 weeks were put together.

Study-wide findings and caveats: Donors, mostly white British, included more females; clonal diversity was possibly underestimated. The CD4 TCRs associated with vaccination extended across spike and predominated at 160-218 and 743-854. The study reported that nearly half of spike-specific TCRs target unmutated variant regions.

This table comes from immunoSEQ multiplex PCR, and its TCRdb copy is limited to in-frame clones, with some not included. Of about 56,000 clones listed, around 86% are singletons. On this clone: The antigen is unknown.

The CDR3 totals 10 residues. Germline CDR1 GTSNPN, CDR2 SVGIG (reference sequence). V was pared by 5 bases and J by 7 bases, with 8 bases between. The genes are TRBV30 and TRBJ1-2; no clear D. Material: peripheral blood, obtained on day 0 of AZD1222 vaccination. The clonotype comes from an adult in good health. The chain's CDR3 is CAWLESGYTF. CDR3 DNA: TGTGCCTGGCTAGAATCTGGCTACACCTTC.